This is a list of T cell receptor beta chains from one sample in a study of human T cells and chemical hapten exposure. TCRdb itself ran the RACE reads through MiXCR, one entry per CDR3 protein. Of about 260,000 distinct CDR3 sequences detected, about 9% appear once; the ten largest clones hold 2.3%. Sequenced here: whole blood, sampled in connection with sensitization to the hapten diphenylcyclopropenone (DPC). The receptors derive from a woman aged 40 to 50 with alopecia areata. Some clones in this sample may be carry-over from other donors' samples. Each CDR3 is given with its conserved first and last residue. The D gene is left open where the match is weak. The size of a clone is reported for some rows only, either as once, few or many, or as a class for expanded clones.

J gene: TRBJ1-6
V gene: TRBV21-1
clone size: -
D gene: -
CDR3 DNA: TGTGCCAGCAGCAAAGTCCCCTTGACAGGGACCCATAATTCACCCCTCCACTTT
CDR3 protein: CASSKVPLTGTHNSPLHF

J gene: TRBJ2-1
V gene: TRBV6-4
clone size: many
D gene: TRBD2
CDR3 DNA: TGTGCCAGCAGCCCCCTGGGCGGGAGCGGGAATGAGCAGTTCTTC
CDR3 protein: CASSPLGGSGNEQFF

J gene: TRBJ2-1
V gene: TRBV7-3
clone size: -
D gene: TRBD2
CDR3 DNA: TGTGCCAGCAGCTTACAGGGGACTAGCGGGTACAATGAGCAGTTCTTC
CDR3 protein: CASSLQGTSGYNEQFF

J gene: TRBJ2-5
V gene: TRBV6-5
clone size: -
D gene: -
CDR3 DNA: TGTGCCAGCAGTTACTATCGGCTCGCAGAGACCCAGTACTTC
CDR3 protein: CASSYYRLAETQYF

J gene: TRBJ1-2
V gene: TRBV12-3/TRBV12-4
clone size: many
D gene: TRBD1
CDR3 DNA: TGTGCCAGCAGCCGGACAGGGGCCCATTATGGCTACACCTTC
CDR3 protein: CASSRTGAHYGYTF

J gene: TRBJ2-7
V gene: TRBV10-3
clone size: few
D gene: TRBD2
CDR3 DNA: TGTGCCATCGCTTCGGCGGGAGGCGAGCAGTACTTC
CDR3 protein: CAIASAGGEQYF

J gene: TRBJ2-6
V gene: TRBV7-8
clone size: many
D gene: -
CDR3 DNA: TGTGCCAGCAACCCAGGGTATGGGGCCAACGTCCTGACTTTC
CDR3 protein: CASNPGYGANVLTF

J gene: TRBJ1-2
V gene: TRBV9
clone size: -
D gene: TRBD1
CDR3 DNA: TGTGCCAGCAGCTCAGGGGGCGGCGGCTATGGCTACACCTTC
CDR3 protein: CASSSGGGGYGYTF

J gene: TRBJ1-2
V gene: TRBV25-1
clone size: few
D gene: TRBD1
CDR3 DNA: TGTGCCAGCAGTCACGCTGGACAGGCAAACTATGGCTACACCTTC
CDR3 protein: CASSHAGQANYGYTF

J gene: TRBJ1-5
V gene: TRBV7-2
clone size: -
D gene: -
CDR3 DNA: TGTGCCAGCAGCTTAGACGGGAACACCTGGATTCAGCCCCAGCATTTT
CDR3 protein: CASSLDGNTWIQPQHF

J gene: TRBJ2-7
V gene: TRBV6-2/TRBV6-3
clone size: many
D gene: -
CDR3 DNA: TGTGCCAGCAGTTACCCGCTCGGATCGATTCAGCAGTACTTC
CDR3 protein: CASSYPLGSIQQYF

J gene: TRBJ1-2
V gene: TRBV29-1
clone size: many
D gene: TRBD1
CDR3 DNA: TGCAGCGTTGGCGGACAGGGGCATGGCTACACCTTC
CDR3 protein: CSVGGQGHGYTF

J gene: TRBJ1-6
V gene: TRBV4-2
clone size: -
D gene: -
CDR3 DNA: TGTGCCAGCAGCCAAGAAAGGGGTAATTCACCCCTCCACTTT
CDR3 protein: CASSQERGNSPLHF

J gene: TRBJ2-7
V gene: TRBV28
clone size: -
D gene: -
CDR3 DNA: TGTGCCAGCGAGACGTGGGCGGACACCTACGAGCAGTACTTC
CDR3 protein: CASETWADTYEQYF

J gene: TRBJ2-5
V gene: TRBV19
clone size: few
D gene: -
CDR3 DNA: TGTGCCAGTAGTATGACAAGCGCGGCCTCCGGGGAGACCCAGTACTTC
CDR3 protein: CASSMTSAASGETQYF